This T cell receptor (beta chain) was recovered during a study of blood T cell repertoires in COVID-19. Sequenced by immunoSEQ multiplex PCR; TCRdb stores in-frame clones only, minus some. The sample includes over 200,000 clones, 88% of them seen just once. This clone has a single count. The germline gives CDR1 SGHNT, CDR2 YENEEA. V lost 8 bases and J lost 6, with 14 bases in between. The CDR3 runs 12 residues. The source material was peripheral blood. This TCR was sampled from a man aged 40-50 years with acute or convalescent COVID-19. The chain recombines TRBV11-3 with TRBJ2-7; D might be TRBD2 (6 bases). The CDR3 coding sequence is TGTGCCAGCCCTCCAACGGGGGTCGAGCAGTACTTC. Translation gives CASPPTGVEQYF.